Listed here is a single T cell receptor (beta chain). Its target is unknown. This sample is part of a study of identifying expanded T cells in peripheral blood. Findings and limits, study-wide: Technical replicates showed about 1.2 changed clones; around 2 weeks roughly 16; four weeks 19. Clone count variance between two-week samples rose with total template count.

Some clones are missing from TCRdb's copy, which holds only in-frame ones; the method was immunoSEQ multiplex PCR. The sample lists about 130,000 clones, less than 90% occurring once. No infections or other immune events were documented during collection. Trimming left V 8 bases short and J 8 bases short, with 16 bases between. Germline values: CDR1 SEHNR, CDR2 FQNEAQ (reference sequence). This CDR3 region has 13 residues. This chain uses TRBV7-9 with TRBJ2-1; D is unclear. This TCR came from a person aged 18-70 years in good health. The material sequenced was blood. CDR3 nucleotide sequence: TGTGCCAGCTCCCGGGTCCTGGGCGATGAGCAGTTCTTC. Translated: CASSRVLGDEQFF.